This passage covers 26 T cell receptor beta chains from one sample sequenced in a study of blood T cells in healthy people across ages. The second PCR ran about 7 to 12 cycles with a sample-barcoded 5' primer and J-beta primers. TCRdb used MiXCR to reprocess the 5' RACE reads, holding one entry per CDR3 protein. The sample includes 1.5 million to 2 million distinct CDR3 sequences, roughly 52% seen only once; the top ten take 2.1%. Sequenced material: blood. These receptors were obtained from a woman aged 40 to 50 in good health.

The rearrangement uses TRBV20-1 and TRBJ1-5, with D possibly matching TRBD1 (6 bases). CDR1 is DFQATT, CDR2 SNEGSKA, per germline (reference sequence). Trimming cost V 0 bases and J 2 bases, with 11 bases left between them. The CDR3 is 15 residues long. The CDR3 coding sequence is TGCAGTGCTAGAGATTGGTCAGGGGGCAATCAGCCCCAGCATTTT. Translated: CSARDWSGGNQPQHF.

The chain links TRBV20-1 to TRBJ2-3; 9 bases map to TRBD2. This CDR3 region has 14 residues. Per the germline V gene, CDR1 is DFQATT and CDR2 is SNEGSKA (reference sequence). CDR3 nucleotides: TGCAGCGCGCCGCGGGGGGGCCTTGCAGATACGCAGTATTTT. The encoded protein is CSAPRGGLADTQYF.

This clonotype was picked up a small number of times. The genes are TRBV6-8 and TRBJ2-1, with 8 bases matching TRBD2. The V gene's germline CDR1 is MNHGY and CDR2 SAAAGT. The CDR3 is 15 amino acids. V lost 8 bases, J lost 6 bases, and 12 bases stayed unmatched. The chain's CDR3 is CASPPRTSSANEQFF. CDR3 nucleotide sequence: TGTGCCAGCCCTCCTCGGACTAGCTCGGCCAATGAGCAGTTCTTC.

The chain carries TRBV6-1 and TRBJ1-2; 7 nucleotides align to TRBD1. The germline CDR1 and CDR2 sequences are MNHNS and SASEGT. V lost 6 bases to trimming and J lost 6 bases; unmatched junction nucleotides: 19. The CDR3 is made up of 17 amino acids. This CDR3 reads CASSPHTPTGSFHGYTF. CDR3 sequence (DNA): TGTGCCAGCAGCCCGCACACCCCGACAGGGTCCTTCCATGGCTACACCTTC.

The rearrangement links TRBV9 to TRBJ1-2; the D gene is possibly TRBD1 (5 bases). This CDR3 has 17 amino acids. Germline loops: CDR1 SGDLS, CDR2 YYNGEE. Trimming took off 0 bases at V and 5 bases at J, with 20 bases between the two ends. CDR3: CASSVVMGQPRGYGYTF. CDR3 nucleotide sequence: TGTGCCAGCAGCGTAGTAATGGGGCAGCCAAGAGGTTATGGCTACACCTTC.

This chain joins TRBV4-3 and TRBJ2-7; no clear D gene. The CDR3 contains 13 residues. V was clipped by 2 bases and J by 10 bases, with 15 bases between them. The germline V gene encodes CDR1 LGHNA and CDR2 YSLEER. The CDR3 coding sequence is TGCGCCAGCAGCCAAAAGACTCCAAGGGCCCAGTACTTC. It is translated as CASSQKTPRAQYF.

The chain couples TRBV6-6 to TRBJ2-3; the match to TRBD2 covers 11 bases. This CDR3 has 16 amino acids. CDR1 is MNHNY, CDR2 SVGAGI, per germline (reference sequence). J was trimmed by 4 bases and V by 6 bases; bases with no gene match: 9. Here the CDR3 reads CASSVLAGGIADTQYF. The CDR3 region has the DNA TGTGCCAGCAGCGTCCTAGCGGGGGGTATCGCAGATACGCAGTATTTT.

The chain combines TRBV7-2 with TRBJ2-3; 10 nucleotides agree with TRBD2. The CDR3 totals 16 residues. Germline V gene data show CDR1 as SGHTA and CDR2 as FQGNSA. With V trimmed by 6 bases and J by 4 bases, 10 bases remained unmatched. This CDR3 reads CASRTSGGASSDTQYF. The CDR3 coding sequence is TGTGCCAGCAGGACGAGCGGGGGGGCCTCTTCAGATACGCAGTATTTT.

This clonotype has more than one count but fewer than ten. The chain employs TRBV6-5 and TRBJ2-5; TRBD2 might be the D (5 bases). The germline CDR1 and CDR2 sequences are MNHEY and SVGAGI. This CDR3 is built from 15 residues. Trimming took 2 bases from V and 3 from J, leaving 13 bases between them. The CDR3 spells CASSYVGLRKETQYF. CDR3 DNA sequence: TGTGCCAGCAGTTACGTTGGACTCCGAAAAGAGACCCAGTACTTC.

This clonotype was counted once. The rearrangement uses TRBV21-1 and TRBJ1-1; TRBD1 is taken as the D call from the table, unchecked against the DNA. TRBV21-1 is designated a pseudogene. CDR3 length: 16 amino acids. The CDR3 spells CASSKRGRTGLTEAFF. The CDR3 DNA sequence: TGTGCCAGCAGCAAAAGGGGGCGGACAGGGCTGACTGAAGCTTTCTTT.

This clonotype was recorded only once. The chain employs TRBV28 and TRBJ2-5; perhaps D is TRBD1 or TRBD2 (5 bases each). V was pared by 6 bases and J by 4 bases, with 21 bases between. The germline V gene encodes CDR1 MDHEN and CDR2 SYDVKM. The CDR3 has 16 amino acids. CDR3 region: CASSSPGYGALETQYF. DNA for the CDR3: TGTGCCAGCAGCTCCCCCGGATACGGGGCCCTAGAGACCCAGTACTTC.

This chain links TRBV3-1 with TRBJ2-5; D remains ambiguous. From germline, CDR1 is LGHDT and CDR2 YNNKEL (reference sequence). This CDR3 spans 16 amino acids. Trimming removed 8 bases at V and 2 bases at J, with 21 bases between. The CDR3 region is CASGPSSGVGQETQYF. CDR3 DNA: TGTGCCAGCGGCCCGTCCTCAGGAGTTGGGCAAGAGACCCAGTACTTC.

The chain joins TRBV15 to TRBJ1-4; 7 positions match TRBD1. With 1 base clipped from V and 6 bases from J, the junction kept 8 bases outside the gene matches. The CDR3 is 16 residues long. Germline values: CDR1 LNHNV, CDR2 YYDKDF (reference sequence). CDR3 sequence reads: CATSRAWPGGYEKLFF. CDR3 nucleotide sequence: TGTGCCACCAGCAGAGCTTGGCCAGGGGGTTATGAAAAACTGTTTTTT.

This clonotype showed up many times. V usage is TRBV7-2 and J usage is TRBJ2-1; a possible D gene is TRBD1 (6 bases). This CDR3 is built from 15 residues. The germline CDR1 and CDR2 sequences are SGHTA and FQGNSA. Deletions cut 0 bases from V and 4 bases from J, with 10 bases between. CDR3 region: CASSLAGGAYNEQFF. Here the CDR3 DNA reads TGTGCCAGCAGCTTAGCAGGGGGAGCATACAATGAGCAGTTCTTC.

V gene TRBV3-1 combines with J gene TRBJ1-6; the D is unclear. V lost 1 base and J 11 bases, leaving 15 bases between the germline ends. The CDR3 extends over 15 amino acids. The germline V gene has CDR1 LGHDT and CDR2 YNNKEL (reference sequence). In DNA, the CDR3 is TGTGCCAGCAGCCAAGTCGAACTCACGCGTCCACCCCTCCACTTT. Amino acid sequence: CASSQVELTRPPLHF.

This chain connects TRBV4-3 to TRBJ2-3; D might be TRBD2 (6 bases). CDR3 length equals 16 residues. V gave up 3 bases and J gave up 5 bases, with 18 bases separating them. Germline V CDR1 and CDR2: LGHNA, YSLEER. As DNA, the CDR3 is TGCGCCAGCAGCCAGATCTCGGGGGAGCCGGGAGATACGCAGTATTTT. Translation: CASSQISGEPGDTQYF.

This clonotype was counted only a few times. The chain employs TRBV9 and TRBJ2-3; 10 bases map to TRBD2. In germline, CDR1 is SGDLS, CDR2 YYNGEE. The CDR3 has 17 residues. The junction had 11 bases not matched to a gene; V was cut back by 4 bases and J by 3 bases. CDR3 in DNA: TGTGCCAGCAGCTCAAACAAGCGGGGGGGCCCAACAGATACGCAGTATTTT. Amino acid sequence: CASSSNKRGGPTDTQYF.

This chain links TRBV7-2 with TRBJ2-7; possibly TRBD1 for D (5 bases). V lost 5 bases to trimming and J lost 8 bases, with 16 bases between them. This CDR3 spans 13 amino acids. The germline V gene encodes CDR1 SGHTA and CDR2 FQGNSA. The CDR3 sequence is CASSQDRFTKQYF. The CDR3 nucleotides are TGTGCCAGCAGCCAAGACAGATTTACGAAGCAGTACTTC.

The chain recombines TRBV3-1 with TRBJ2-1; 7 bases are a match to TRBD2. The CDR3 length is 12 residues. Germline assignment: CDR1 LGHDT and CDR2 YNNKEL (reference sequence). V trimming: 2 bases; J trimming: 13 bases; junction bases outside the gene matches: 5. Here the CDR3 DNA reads TGTGCCAGCAGCCAATGGGGGAGGGATCAGTTCTTC. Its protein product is CASSQWGRDQFF.

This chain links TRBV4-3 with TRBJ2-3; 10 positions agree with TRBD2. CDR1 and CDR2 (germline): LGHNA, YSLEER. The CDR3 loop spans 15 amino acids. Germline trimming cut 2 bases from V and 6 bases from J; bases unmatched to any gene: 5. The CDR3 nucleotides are TGCGCCAGCAGCCAACTAGCGGGGGCCATGGATACGCAGTATTTT. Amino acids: CASSQLAGAMDTQYF.

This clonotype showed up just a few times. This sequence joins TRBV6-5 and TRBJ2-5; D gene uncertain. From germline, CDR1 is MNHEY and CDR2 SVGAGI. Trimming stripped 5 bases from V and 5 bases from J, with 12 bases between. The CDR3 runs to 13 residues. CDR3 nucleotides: TGTGCCAGCAGTCACGGACGATACGAGACCCAGTACTTC. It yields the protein CASSHGRYETQYF.

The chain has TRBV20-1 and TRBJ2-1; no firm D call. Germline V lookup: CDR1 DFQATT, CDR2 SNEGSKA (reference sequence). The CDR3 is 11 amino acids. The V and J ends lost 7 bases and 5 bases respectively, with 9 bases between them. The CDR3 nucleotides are TGCAGTGAGTACAGAGACAATGAGCAGTTCTTC. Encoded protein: CSEYRDNEQFF.

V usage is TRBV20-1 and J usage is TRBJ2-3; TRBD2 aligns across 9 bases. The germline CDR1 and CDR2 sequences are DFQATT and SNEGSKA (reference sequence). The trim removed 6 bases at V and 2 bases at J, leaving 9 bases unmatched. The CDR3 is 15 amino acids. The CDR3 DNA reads TGCAGTGCCTACCTACTAGCGGGTACCACAGATACGCAGTATTTT. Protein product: CSAYLLAGTTDTQYF.

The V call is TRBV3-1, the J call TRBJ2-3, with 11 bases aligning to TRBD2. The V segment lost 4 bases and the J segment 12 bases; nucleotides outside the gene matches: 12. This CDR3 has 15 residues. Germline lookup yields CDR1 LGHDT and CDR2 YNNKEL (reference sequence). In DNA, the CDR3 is TGTGCCAGCAGCCCCTTTGGTAGCGGGGGGGCACCACAGTATTTT. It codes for CASSPFGSGGAPQYF.

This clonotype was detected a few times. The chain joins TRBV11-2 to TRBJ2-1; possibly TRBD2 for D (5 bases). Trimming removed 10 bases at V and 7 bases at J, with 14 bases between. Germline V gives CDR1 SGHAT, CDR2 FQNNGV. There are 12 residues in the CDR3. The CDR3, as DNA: TGTGCCACCGGGATGGGTTGGAATGAGCAGTTCTTC. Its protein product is CATGMGWNEQFF.

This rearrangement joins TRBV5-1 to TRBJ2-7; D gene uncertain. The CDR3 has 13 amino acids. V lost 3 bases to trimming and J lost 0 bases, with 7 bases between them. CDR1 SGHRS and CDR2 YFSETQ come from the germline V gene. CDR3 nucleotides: TGCGCCAGCAGCTGTGGCAGCTCCTACGAGCAGTACTTC. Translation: CASSCGSSYEQYF.